The 4 T cell receptor beta chains listed next were all sequenced from one sample in a study of blood T cells in healthy people across ages. The authors ran a second PCR of 7 to 11 cycles using a sample-barcoded 5' primer and a J-beta primer mix. Each CDR3 protein is one row after TCRdb ran MiXCR on the 5' RACE reads. Of about 1.6 million distinct CDR3 sequences listed, 34% were seen once; the top ten hold 11%. The sequencing sample was made of blood. All receptors come from a woman in her 30s in good health.

The chain combines TRBV12-3 or TRBV12-4 with TRBJ1-1; TRBD1 matches at 8 bases. V lost 3 bases to trimming and J lost 5 bases; unmatched junction nucleotides: 5. This CDR3 is 14 amino acids long. Here the CDR3 reads CASSFNRGETEAFF. DNA of the CDR3: TGTGCCAGCAGTTTCAACAGGGGGGAAACTGAAGCTTTCTTT.

V usage is TRBV7-3 and J usage is TRBJ1-1; 11 nucleotides match TRBD1. Germline CDR1 and CDR2: SGHTA and FQGTGA. The CDR3 is 16 amino acids. J lost 5 bases, V lost 4 bases, and 9 bases had no gene match. This CDR3 is CASSSRDRGSGTEAFF. CDR3 DNA sequence: TGTGCCAGCAGCTCCCGGGACAGGGGGTCGGGAACTGAAGCTTTCTTT.

As to this clonotype: The germline gene is not matched at one end of the junction; a read error may be the cause. This chain uses TRBV3-1 with TRBJ1-2; no definite D call. This CDR3 has 13 residues. Germline CDR1 is LGHDT and CDR2 is YNNKEL (reference sequence). The CDR3 reads CVSSQDLPTGYTF. The DNA for the CDR3 is TGTGTCAGCAGCCAAGATCTCCCCACCGGCTACACCTTC.

This clonotype came up many times. This chain connects TRBV10-3 to TRBJ2-1; TRBD2 agrees at 9 bases. CDR3 length: 15 residues. Trimming removed 4 bases from V and 7 bases from J; junction bases left unmatched: 8. CDR1 is ENHRY, CDR2 SYGVKD, per germline. The CDR3 sequence is CAISVTGLAINEQFF. The CDR3 DNA reads as TGTGCCATCAGTGTAACGGGACTAGCAATAAATGAGCAGTTCTTC.